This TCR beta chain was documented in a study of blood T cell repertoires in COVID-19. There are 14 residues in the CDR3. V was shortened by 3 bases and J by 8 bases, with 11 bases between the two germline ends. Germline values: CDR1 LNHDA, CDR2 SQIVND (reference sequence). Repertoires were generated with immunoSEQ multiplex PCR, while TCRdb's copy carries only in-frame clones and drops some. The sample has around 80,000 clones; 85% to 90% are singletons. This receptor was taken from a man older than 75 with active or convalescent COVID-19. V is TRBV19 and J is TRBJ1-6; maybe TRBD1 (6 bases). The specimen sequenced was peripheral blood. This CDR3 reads CASSIQGSDSPLHF. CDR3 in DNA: TGTGCCAGTAGTATCCAGGGGAGTGATTCACCCCTCCACTTT.